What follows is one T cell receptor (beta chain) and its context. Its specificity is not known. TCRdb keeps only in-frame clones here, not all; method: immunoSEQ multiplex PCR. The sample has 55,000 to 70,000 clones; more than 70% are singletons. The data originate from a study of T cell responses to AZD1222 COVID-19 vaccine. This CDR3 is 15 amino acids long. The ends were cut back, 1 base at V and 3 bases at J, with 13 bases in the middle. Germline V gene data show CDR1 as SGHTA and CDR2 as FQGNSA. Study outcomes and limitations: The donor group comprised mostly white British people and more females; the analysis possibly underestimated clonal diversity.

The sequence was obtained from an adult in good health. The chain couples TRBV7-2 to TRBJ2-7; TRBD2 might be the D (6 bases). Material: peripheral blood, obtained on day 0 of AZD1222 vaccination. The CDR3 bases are TGTGCCAGCAGCTTAGGCTCTAGCGCATACTACGAGCAGTACTTC. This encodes CASSLGSSAYYEQYF.